Presented here are 14 T cell receptor beta chains from one specimen sequenced in a study of CD8 T cells in ankylosing spondylitis. TCRdb used MiXCR to reprocess the 5' RACE reads, holding one entry per CDR3 protein. The sample carries 350,000 to 450,000 distinct CDR3 sequences, 20% to 25% recorded once. Sequencing input: blood, either unsorted or a sorted T cell fraction (not recorded which). The receptor set was obtained from a male donor with ankylosing spondylitis or in good health (not recorded which).

This clonotype was picked up a small number of times. The chain uses TRBV7-3 and TRBJ2-1; TRBD2 aligns across 7 bases. From germline, CDR1 is SGHTA and CDR2 FQGTGA. This CDR3 comprises 12 residues. The ends lost 5 bases at V and 9 bases at J; junction bases unmatched: 4. CDR3 bases: TGTGCCAGCAGCACCTCTAGCGGTGAGCAGTTCTTC. Its translation: CASSTSSGEQFF.

The chain couples TRBV7-9 to TRBJ2-2, with D uncertain. Trimming removed 2 bases from V and 6 bases from J, with 10 bases in between. The CDR3 runs to 14 residues. Germline values: CDR1 SEHNR, CDR2 FQNEAQ (reference sequence). For the CDR3, the DNA is TGTGCCAGCAGCTTATTCGTGGAAGCCGGGGAGCTGTTTTTT. It encodes CASSLFVEAGELFF.

This clonotype was observed at least ten times. This CDR3 reads CASSVGVYNEQFF. The DNA of the CDR3 is TGCGCCAGCAGCGTGGGGGTCTACAATGAGCAGTTCTTC. The gene calls are TRBV5-1 and TRBJ2-1; D could derive from TRBD1 or TRBD2 (5 bases each). Trimming left V 4 bases short and J 3 bases short, with 8 bases between. Per the germline V gene, CDR1 is SGHRS and CDR2 is YFSETQ. This CDR3 contains 13 residues.

This clonotype was observed a handful of times. The chain uses TRBV5-6 and TRBJ2-1; the D gene could be TRBD1 or TRBD2 (5 bases each). The V gene's germline CDR1 is SGHDT and CDR2 YYEEEE. The CDR3 is made up of 15 amino acids. Trimming shortened V by 4 bases and J by 0 bases, and 11 bases separated the two germline ends. This chain's CDR3 is CASSPGRNSYNEQFF. For the CDR3, the DNA is TGTGCCAGCAGCCCGGGACGTAACTCCTACAATGAGCAGTTCTTC. Drawing the rest from reference TRBV5-6 and TRBJ2-1, the complete variable domain is DAGVTQSPTHLIKTRGQQVTLRCSPKSGHDTVSWYQQALGQGPQFIFQYYEEEERQRGNFPDRFSGHQFPNYSSELNVNALLLGDSALYLCASSPGRNSYNEQFFGPGTRLTVL.

Ten or more counts support this clonotype. The J gene is TRBJ2-7, the V gene TRBV12-3 or TRBV12-4, with D perhaps TRBD1 or TRBD2 (5 bases each). Trimming pared 5 bases from V and 5 bases from J, leaving 10 bases between. The CDR3 covers 12 residues. CDR3 in DNA: TGTGCCAGCAGTCCAGAGGGGCACGAGCAGTACTTC. Amino acids: CASSPEGHEQYF.

This sequence joins TRBV19 and TRBJ2-7; tentative D call: TRBD1 (7 bases). This CDR3 region has 13 residues. Germline V gives CDR1 LNHDA, CDR2 SQIVND (reference sequence). Trimming cost V 6 bases and J 5 bases, with 14 bases left between them. CDR3 sequence (DNA): TGTGCCAGTAGACCCGGAGGGGGCCACGAGCAGTACTTC. Its protein is CASRPGGGHEQYF.

This clonotype was picked up a small number of times. The V and J genes are TRBV20-1 and TRBJ2-5; D call uncertain. CDR3 length: 12 residues. CDR1 is DFQATT and CDR2 is SNEGSKA in the germline V gene (reference sequence). V lost 6 bases and J 5 bases, leaving 13 bases between the germline ends. CDR3 bases: TGCAGTGCCACAGAAGTCCGGGAGACCCAGTACTTC. Amino acid sequence: CSATEVRETQYF.

V usage is TRBV6-1 and J usage is TRBJ2-7, with D possibly TRBD2 on 7 matching bases. Germline V gives CDR1 MNHNS, CDR2 SASEGT. V shed 7 bases and J shed 6 bases, with 19 bases lying between them. The CDR3 spans 14 residues. This CDR3 is CASIDGRGPVEQYF. The CDR3 coding sequence is TGTGCCAGCATCGACGGGCGGGGGCCCGTCGAGCAGTACTTC.

Here the CDR3 reads CSAPGTDFYGYTF. CDR3 bases: TGCAGTGCTCCCGGGACAGACTTCTATGGCTACACCTTC. The rearrangement uses TRBV20-1 and TRBJ1-2; 7 nucleotides match TRBD1. V dropped 5 bases and J dropped 4; count of bases not matched to a gene: 7. Per the germline V gene, CDR1 is DFQATT and CDR2 is SNEGSKA (reference sequence). This CDR3 is built from 13 residues.

This clonotype appeared many times. The chain combines TRBV12-3 or TRBV12-4 with TRBJ1-1; D is undetermined. Trimming stripped 3 bases from V and 4 bases from J, with 9 bases between. CDR3 size: 13 residues. In DNA, the CDR3 is TGTGCCAGCAGTTTCTCACTTGGCACTGAAGCTTTCTTT. It is translated as CASSFSLGTEAFF.

The chain couples TRBV27 to TRBJ2-6, with a weak D call TRBD1 (5 bases). The CDR3 contains 17 residues. Trimming took 2 bases from V and 0 from J, leaving 11 bases between them. The germline CDR1 and CDR2 sequences are MNHEY and SMNVEV (reference sequence). The chain's CDR3 is CASSLTGASSGANVLTF. Here the CDR3 DNA reads TGTGCCAGCAGTTTAACTGGGGCATCCTCTGGGGCCAACGTCCTGACTTTC.

The V gene is TRBV28, the J gene TRBJ2-2; D is ambiguous. This CDR3 contains 14 residues. In germline, CDR1 is MDHEN, CDR2 SYDVKM. Trimming removed 6 bases from V and 7 bases from J, with 15 bases in between. For the CDR3, the DNA is TGTGCCAGCAGCCCCCTTACAGTAGTCGGGGAGCTGTTTTTT. Protein product: CASSPLTVVGELFF.

This clonotype was recorded a few times. V is TRBV4-1 and J is TRBJ2-1, with TRBD2 matching over 7 bases. V gave up 2 bases and J gave up 9 bases; unmatched junction bases: 7. CDR3 length: 14 amino acids. Germline values: CDR1 MGHRA, CDR2 YSYEKL. The CDR3, as DNA: TGCGCCAGCAGCCAATGGACTAGTCGGGCTGAGCAGTTCTTC. Residues: CASSQWTSRAEQFF.

The chain recombines TRBV5-1 with TRBJ2-7; 7 bases align to TRBD1. CDR3 length equals 15 residues. Losses at the gene ends were 4 bases for V and 1 base for J; bases not matched to a gene: 8. Looked up from germline, CDR1 is SGHRS and CDR2 is YFSETQ. The CDR3 sequence: CASSPWDSRSYEQYF. The CDR3 nucleotides are TGCGCCAGCAGCCCTTGGGACAGCCGATCCTACGAGCAGTACTTC.